This entry lists 21 T cell receptor beta chains sequenced from one sample in a study of blood T cells in healthy people across ages. The authors ran a second PCR of roughly 6 to 12 cycles using a sample-barcoded 5' primer and a J-beta primer mix. Via MiXCR, TCRdb re-called the 5' RACE reads, giving one row per CDR3 protein. The sample includes roughly 1.4 million distinct CDR3 sequences, 59% of them seen just once. Sequencing was performed on blood. These receptors were collected from a man aged 18 to 35 in good health.

As DNA, the CDR3 is TGTGCCAGCAGTGAATGGGCTCCCGAGGGTGACGAGCAGTACTTC. The encoded protein is CASSEWAPEGDEQYF. The chain combines TRBV6-1 with TRBJ2-5; weak D call: TRBD2 (5 bases). Gene TRBJ2-7 matches the end of the DNA better, so the J call may be wrong. Germline values: CDR1 MNHNS, CDR2 SASEGT. The CDR3 runs to 15 residues.

A few counts support this clonotype. The V and J genes are TRBV7-2 and TRBJ2-7; D call uncertain. CDR1 is SGHTA and CDR2 is FQGNSA in the germline V gene. The CDR3 contains 14 residues. Deletions cut 0 bases from V and 4 bases from J, with 10 bases between. Here the CDR3 DNA reads TGTGCCAGCAGCTTAGCTGGGCCGAATTACGAGCAGTACTTC. Amino acids: CASSLAGPNYEQYF.

The chain is built from TRBV4-3 and TRBJ2-7; perhaps TRBD1 as D (5 bases). V dropped 0 bases and J dropped 0 bases, with 12 bases sitting between them. The CDR3 has 16 residues. Germline-derived CDR1 and CDR2 are LGHNA and YSLEER. The CDR3 loop is CASSQDSQGHSYEQYF. The CDR3 region has the DNA TGCGCCAGCAGCCAAGACTCCCAGGGCCACTCCTACGAGCAGTACTTC.

The table lists this clonotype with a few counts. This chain connects TRBV4-1 to TRBJ2-5, with a possible D match to TRBD2 (5 bases). Germline V gene data show CDR1 as MGHRA and CDR2 as YSYEKL. Trimming removed 4 bases from V and 2 bases from J, with 14 bases in between. There are 15 residues in the CDR3. The CDR3 DNA is TGCGCCAGCAGCCTTTCCCGGGGTCCGCAAGAGACCCAGTACTTC. It yields the protein CASSLSRGPQETQYF.

The CDR3 bases are TGCGCCAGCAGCCAAGAGATCGGGGACAGCCTCAATGAGCAGTTCTTC. This codes for CASSQEIGDSLNEQFF. V usage is TRBV4-3 and J usage is TRBJ2-1; 7 nucleotides agree with TRBD1. Germline trimming cut 0 bases from V and 6 bases from J; bases unmatched to any gene: 8. Germline lookup yields CDR1 LGHNA and CDR2 YSLEER. The length of the CDR3 is 16 residues.

V gene TRBV11-1 combines with J gene TRBJ2-3; 9 nucleotides line up with TRBD2. Losses at the gene ends were 0 bases for V and 5 bases for J; bases not matched to a gene: 3. Germline V gene lookup returns CDR1 SGHAT and CDR2 FQDESV (reference sequence). There are 15 residues in the CDR3. This CDR3 reads CASSLAAGGQDTQYF. CDR3 in DNA: TGTGCCAGCAGCTTAGCGGCGGGGGGGCAAGATACGCAGTATTTT.

The rearrangement links TRBV6-5 to TRBJ2-3; D might be TRBD1 (5 bases). This CDR3 is built from 14 residues. Per the germline V gene, CDR1 is MNHEY and CDR2 is SVGAGI. Trimming left V 7 bases short and J 3 bases short, with 14 bases between. The CDR3 loop reads CASKLGDWTDTQYF. The CDR3, as DNA: TGTGCCAGCAAGTTAGGGGATTGGACAGATACGCAGTATTTT.

This rearrangement joins TRBV4-2 to TRBJ1-1; D is unresolved. In germline, CDR1 is LGHNA, CDR2 YNFKEQ. V was shortened by 1 base and J by 10 bases, with 13 bases between the two germline ends. This CDR3 contains 13 residues. The chain's CDR3 is CASSQATLERAFF. The CDR3 coding sequence is TGTGCCAGCAGCCAAGCCACGTTAGAGCGAGCTTTCTTT.

The CDR3 region is CASSRGRETDTQYF. DNA for the CDR3: TGCGCCAGCAGCCGCGGGAGGGAAACAGATACGCAGTATTTT. The chain carries TRBV5-1 and TRBJ2-3; 9 bases match TRBD2. V dropped 4 bases and J dropped 3; count of bases not matched to a gene: 3. This CDR3 has 14 residues. Germline CDR1 is SGHRS and CDR2 is YFSETQ.

This clonotype has only a few counts. The chain is built from TRBV20-1 and TRBJ2-7; D uncertain. V lost 3 bases and J lost 5, with 11 bases in between. The CDR3 consists of 12 residues. Germline V lookup: CDR1 DFQATT, CDR2 SNEGSKA (reference sequence). The CDR3 sequence: CSASEVVDEQYF. The CDR3 nucleotides read TGCAGTGCTAGTGAAGTGGTGGACGAGCAGTACTTC.

Comments on this clonotype: A junction end diverges from the germline sequence, so it may reflect a read error. J is TRBJ2-1 and V is TRBV6-2 or TRBV6-3; the D is unclear. Germline V lookup: CDR1 MNHEY, CDR2 SVGEGT. This CDR3 has 14 amino acids. Here the CDR3 reads CAGSLAMELNEQFF. CDR3 bases: TGTGCCGGCAGTTTGGCTATGGAGCTGAATGAGCAGTTCTTC.

The V gene is TRBV7-2, the J gene TRBJ2-1; TRBD2 might be the D (5 bases). From germline, CDR1 is SGHTA and CDR2 FQGNSA. The V gene lost 0 bases and the J gene lost 11 bases, with 11 bases spanning the gap. The CDR3 has 13 residues. CDR3 sequence reads: CASSLAHGDKQFF. Here the CDR3 DNA reads TGTGCCAGCAGCTTAGCGCACGGGGATAAGCAGTTCTTC.

This clonotype was counted once. The chain links TRBV6-5 to TRBJ2-3; TRBD1 might be the D (5 bases). The germline V and J ends were trimmed by 0 bases and 4 bases, with 11 bases remaining between them. The CDR3 runs to 15 residues. Germline CDR1 is MNHEY and CDR2 is SVGAGI. The DNA for the CDR3 is TGTGCCAGCAGTTACTCGCAGGGTACCCCAGATACGCAGTATTTT. Translation: CASSYSQGTPDTQYF.

This clonotype was detected a few times. The chain recombines TRBV6-2 or TRBV6-3 with TRBJ2-5, with D maybe TRBD1 (5 bases). Germline loops: CDR1 MNHEY, CDR2 SVGEGT. Trimming left V 6 bases short and J 4 bases short, with 12 bases between. This CDR3 has 13 amino acids. Here the CDR3 DNA reads TGTGCCAGCAGGGACACTTCCCTAGAGACCCAGTACTTC. Protein sequence: CASRDTSLETQYF.

The V and J genes are TRBV6-2 or TRBV6-3 and TRBJ2-4, with 7 nucleotides matching TRBD1. The J call could be wrong; TRBJ2-7 is a better fit for the DNA end. This CDR3 contains 14 residues. Germline lookup yields CDR1 MNHEY and CDR2 SVGEGT. This CDR3 reads CASRYAGGESEQYF. CDR3 DNA: TGTGCCAGCAGGTATGCAGGGGGAGAGTCCGAGCAGTACTTC.

This clonotype was seen more than once but under ten times. The chain links TRBV5-6 to TRBJ2-4; 9 nucleotides align to TRBD1. The J call may be incorrect, as the DNA end agrees better with TRBJ2-7. Germline CDR1 and CDR2: SGHDT and YYEEEE. CDR3 length equals 15 residues. The CDR3 nucleotides read TGTGCCAGCAGCGGATCCGGGACAGGGATGTACGAGCAGTACTTC. Translated, it gives CASSGSGTGMYEQYF.

V gene TRBV29-1 combines with J gene TRBJ1-5, with D possibly TRBD1 on 6 matching bases. The germline V gene has CDR1 SQVTM and CDR2 ANQGSEA. The length of the CDR3 is 13 residues. Trimming took 6 bases from V and 3 from J, leaving 12 bases between them. CDR3 coding DNA: TGCAGCGTCGCAGGGGCTATCAATCAGCCCCAGCATTTT. Its protein product is CSVAGAINQPQHF.

The chain links TRBV7-2 to TRBJ2-1; D gene ambiguous. V was pared by 1 base and J by 5 bases, with 12 bases between. The germline V gene has CDR1 SGHTA and CDR2 FQGNSA. This CDR3 is 15 amino acids long. CDR3 in DNA: TGTGCCAGCAGCTTAGAACTAATCCTTAACAATGAGCAGTTCTTC. This translates into CASSLELILNNEQFF.

The table lists this clonotype with a few counts. V and J are TRBV6-5 and TRBJ2-5; the D call may be TRBD1 or TRBD2 (6 bases each). The DNA end favors TRBJ2-7, so the J call may be wrong. The CDR3 totals 14 residues. CDR1 and CDR2 (germline): MNHEY, SVGAGI. The CDR3 nucleotides are TGTGCCAGCAGTCCCGATGGGGGGCGCAACGAGCAGTACTTC. Its translation: CASSPDGGRNEQYF.

V and J are TRBV27 and TRBJ1-1; 8 bases are shared with TRBD1. The length of the CDR3 is 13 residues. The J segment lost 4 bases and the V segment lost 4 bases, leaving 2 bases of the junction unmatched. CDR1 is MNHEY and CDR2 is SMNVEV in the germline V gene (reference sequence). The CDR3 DNA follows: TGTGCCAGCAGTTCACAGGGGGTCACTGAAGCTTTCTTT. Translation: CASSSQGVTEAFF.

As for this clonotype: The junction departs from the called germline gene at one end, perhaps through a read error. The J gene is TRBJ2-5, the V gene TRBV20-1, with 8 bases matching TRBD1. The CDR3 totals 15 residues. Germline values: CDR1 DFQATT, CDR2 SNEGSKA (reference sequence). The CDR3 nucleotides read TGCAGTGCAGTGGACCTAACCGGGACAGGAAGGGGGGAGTTCTTC. Translating gives CSAVDLTGTGRGEFF.